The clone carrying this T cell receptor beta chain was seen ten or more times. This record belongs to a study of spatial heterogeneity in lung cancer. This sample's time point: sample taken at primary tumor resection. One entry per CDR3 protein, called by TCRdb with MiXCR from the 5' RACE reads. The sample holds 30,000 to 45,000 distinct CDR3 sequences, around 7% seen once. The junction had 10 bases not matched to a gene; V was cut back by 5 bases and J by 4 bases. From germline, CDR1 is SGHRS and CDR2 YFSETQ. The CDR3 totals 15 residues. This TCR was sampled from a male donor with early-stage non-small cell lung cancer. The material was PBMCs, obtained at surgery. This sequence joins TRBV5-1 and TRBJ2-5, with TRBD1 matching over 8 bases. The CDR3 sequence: CASSGRGLSGETQYF. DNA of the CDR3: TGCGCCAGCAGTGGCAGGGGGCTTTCTGGAGAGACCCAGTACTTC.